This TCR beta chain originates from a study of T cell clonality in common variable immunodeficiency. Whole-study findings and limits: Compared with controls, CVID subjects had fewer shared TCRbeta clones. Fewer deletions and N-nucleotide insertions were reportedly seen in common variable immunodeficiency TCR beta sequences.

Profiled with immunoSEQ multiplex PCR; TCRdb holds only in-frame clones, not every one. Observed in the sample are approximately 12,000 clones, none of them singletons. Blood came from CVID subjects not ill and not taking immunomodulatory or immunosuppressive medication. Details on this clone: Its antigen remains unknown. The CDR3 end lies 3 residues beyond the end of the read and is filled in from the germline J gene.

V dropped 1 base and J dropped 5; count of bases not matched to a gene: 3. The CDR3 covers 15 residues. Germline-derived CDR1 and CDR2 are SEHNR and FQNEAQ (reference sequence). This clonotype was obtained from a human donor with common variable immunodeficiency. Material for sequencing was peripheral blood mononuclear cells. V gene TRBV7-9 combines with J gene TRBJ2-2; 8 positions match TRBD2. The covered CDR3 bases are TGTGCCAGCAGCTTAGTAGCGGGGTCGACCGGGGAG. Translated, it gives CASSLVAGSTGE. The entire CDR3 sequence reads CASSLVAGSTGELFF.